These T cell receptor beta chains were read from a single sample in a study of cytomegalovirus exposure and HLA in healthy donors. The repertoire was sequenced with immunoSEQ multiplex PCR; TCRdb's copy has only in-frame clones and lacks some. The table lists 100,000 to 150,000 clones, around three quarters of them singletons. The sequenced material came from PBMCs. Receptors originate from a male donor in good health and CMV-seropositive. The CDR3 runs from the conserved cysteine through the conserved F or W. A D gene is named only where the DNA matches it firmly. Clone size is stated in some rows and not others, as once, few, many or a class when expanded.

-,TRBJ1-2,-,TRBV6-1,CASSEAGWGSYGYTF,TGTGCCAGCAGTGAAGCAGGATGGGGCAGCTATGGCTACACCTTC
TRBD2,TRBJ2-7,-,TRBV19,CASSRGLAGDEQYF,TGTGCCAGTAGTAGGGGACTAGCGGGAGACGAGCAGTACTTC
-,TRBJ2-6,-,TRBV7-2,CASSPWLSGANGLTF,TGTGCCAGCAGCCCATGGTTGTCTGGGGCCAACGGCCTGACTTTC
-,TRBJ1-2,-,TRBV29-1,CSVAPGHYGYTF,TGCAGCGTTGCTCCAGGGCACTATGGCTACACCTTC
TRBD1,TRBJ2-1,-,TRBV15,CATSRGWGQGYNEQFF,TGTGCCACCAGCAGGGGATGGGGACAGGGTTACAATGAGCAGTTCTTC
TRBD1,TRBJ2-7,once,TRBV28,CASSNMGQSNYEQYF,TGTGCCAGCAGTAACATGGGACAGTCCAACTACGAGCAGTACTTC
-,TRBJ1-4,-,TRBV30,CAWMPSENEKLFF,TGTGCCTGGATGCCGAGCGAAAATGAAAAACTGTTTTTT
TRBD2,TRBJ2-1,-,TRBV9,CASSGPSAGGVNEQFF,TGTGCCAGCAGCGGACCTTCAGCGGGGGGGGTCAATGAGCAGTTCTTC
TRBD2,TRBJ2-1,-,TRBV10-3,CAISESSGGNNEQFF,TGTGCCATCAGTGAGTCCAGCGGGGGGAACAATGAGCAGTTCTTC
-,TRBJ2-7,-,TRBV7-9,CSSSSRGGSYEQYF,TGTTCCAGCAGCTCCCGAGGGGGCTCCTACGAGCAGTACTTC
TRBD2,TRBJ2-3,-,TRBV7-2,CASSRGGSFTDTQYF,TGTGCCAGCAGCCGGGGGGGTTCTTTCACAGATACGCAGTATTTT
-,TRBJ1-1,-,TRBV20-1,CSATTGSEAFF,TGCAGTGCTACCACAGGGAGTGAAGCTTTCTTT
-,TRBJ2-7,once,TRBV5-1,CASSLKTGDYEQYF,TGCGCCAGCAGCCTAAAGACAGGAGATTACGAGCAGTACTTC
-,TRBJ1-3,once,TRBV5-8,CASSLGDYSGNTIYF,TGTGCCAGCAGCTTGGGGGACTACTCTGGAAACACCATATATTTT
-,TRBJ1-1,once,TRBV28,CASSTETENTEAFF,TGTGCCAGCAGTACTGAGACAGAAAACACTGAAGCTTTCTTT
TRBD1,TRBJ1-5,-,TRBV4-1,CASSQDTSYRGAPQHF,TGCGCCAGCAGCCAAGATACCTCCTACAGGGGAGCGCCCCAGCATTTT
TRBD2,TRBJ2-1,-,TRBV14,CASSQRRTSGSSYNEQFF,TGTGCCAGCAGCCAACGCCGGACTAGCGGGAGTTCCTACAATGAGCAGTTCTTC
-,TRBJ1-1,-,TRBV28,CASSLGGGTGSHTEAFF,TGTGCCAGCAGTTTGGGGGGGGGTACAGGGAGTCACACTGAAGCTTTCTTT
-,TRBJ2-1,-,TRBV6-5,CASSARRGHEQFF,TGTGCCAGCAGTGCCCGCAGGGGCCATGAGCAGTTCTTC
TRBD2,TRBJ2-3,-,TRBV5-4,CASSFPGGGDTDTQYF,TGTGCCAGCAGCTTTCCAGGCGGGGGGGACACAGATACGCAGTATTTT
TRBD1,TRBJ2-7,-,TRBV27,CASSKTGVGEQYF,TGTGCCAGCAGTAAAACAGGGGTAGGCGAGCAGTACTTC
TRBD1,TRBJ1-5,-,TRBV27,CASSLSMGQGTRPQHF,TGTGCCAGCAGTTTATCTATGGGACAGGGTACGAGGCCCCAGCATTTT
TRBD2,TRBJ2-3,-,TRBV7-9,CASSLALAGGVTQYF,TGTGCCAGCAGCTTAGCGCTAGCGGGAGGTGTGACGCAGTATTTT
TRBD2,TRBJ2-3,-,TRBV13,CASSAGTSGRAADTQYF,TGTGCCAGCAGCGCCGGAACTAGCGGGAGGGCAGCGGATACGCAGTATTTT
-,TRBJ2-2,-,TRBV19,CASSNTGFTGELFF,TGTGCCAGTAGTAACACGGGATTCACCGGGGAGCTGTTTTTT
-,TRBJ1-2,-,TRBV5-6,CASSLFRGRDIGYGYTF,TGTGCCAGCAGCTTGTTCCGAGGCCGGGACATCGGCTATGGCTACACCTTC
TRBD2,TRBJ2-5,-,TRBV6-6,CASSIGLAGGQETQYF,TGTGCCAGCAGTATTGGATTAGCGGGGGGCCAAGAGACCCAGTACTTC
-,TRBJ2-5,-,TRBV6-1,CASRTEGGGETQYF,TGTGCCAGCAGAACTGAAGGAGGCGGGGAGACCCAGTACTTC
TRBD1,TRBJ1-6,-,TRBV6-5,CASKTGVGSPLHF,TGTGCCAGTAAAACAGGGGTAGGGTCACCCCTCCACTTT
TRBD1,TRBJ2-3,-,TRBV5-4,CASSFRRQGAYTQYF,TGTGCCAGCAGCTTTAGGAGACAGGGGGCTTATACGCAGTATTTT
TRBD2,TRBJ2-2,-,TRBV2,CASSEVTSGYWTGELFF,TGTGCCAGCAGTGAAGTCACTAGCGGGTACTGGACCGGGGAGCTGTTTTTT
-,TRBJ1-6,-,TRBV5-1,CASSLEQGGSPLHF,TGCGCCAGCAGCTTAGAACAGGGCGGATCACCCCTCCACTTT
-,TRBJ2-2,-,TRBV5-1,CASSLQGGTGELFF,TGCGCCAGCAGCTTACAGGGCGGCACCGGGGAGCTGTTTTTT
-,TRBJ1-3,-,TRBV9,CASSVFSSGNTIYF,TGTGCCAGCAGCGTATTCAGCTCTGGAAACACCATATATTTT
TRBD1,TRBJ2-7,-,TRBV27,CASSPHRGWDSYEQYF,TGTGCCAGCAGTCCACACAGGGGTTGGGACTCCTACGAGCAGTACTTC
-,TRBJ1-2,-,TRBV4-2,CASSQERTAPPVTF,TGTGCCAGCAGCCAAGAAAGGACAGCTCCTCCGGTCACCTTC
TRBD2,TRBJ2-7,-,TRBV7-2,CASSSPLSGRGGEQYF,TGTGCCAGCAGCTCCCCCCTTAGCGGGAGGGGCGGCGAGCAGTACTTC
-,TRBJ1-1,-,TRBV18,CASSPTAGNTEAFF,TGTGCCAGCTCACCAACCGCGGGGAACACTGAAGCTTTCTTT
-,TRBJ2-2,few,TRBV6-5,CASSRNTGELFF,TGTGCCAGCAGCCGGAACACCGGGGAGCTGTTTTTT
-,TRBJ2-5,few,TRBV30,CAFEGAGQETQYF,TGTGCCTTCGAGGGCGCGGGACAAGAGACCCAGTACTTC
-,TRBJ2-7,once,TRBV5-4,CASTNRDTFEQYF,TGTGCCAGCACCAACCGGGACACCTTCGAGCAGTACTTC
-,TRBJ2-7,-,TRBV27,CAPTLGLFPYEQYF,TGTGCCCCCACCCTCGGACTATTCCCCTACGAGCAGTACTTC
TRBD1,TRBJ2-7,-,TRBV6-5,CASSTGTGAYEQYF,TGTGCCAGCAGCACCGGGACAGGAGCCTACGAGCAGTACTTC
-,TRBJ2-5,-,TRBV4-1,CASSQDPGETQYF,TGCGCCAGCAGCCAAGATCCGGGGGAGACCCAGTACTTC
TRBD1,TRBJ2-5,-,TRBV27,CASSYTGTGLETQYF,TGTGCCAGCAGCTATACCGGGACAGGGCTAGAGACCCAGTACTTC